A single sample is the source of the 7 T cell receptor beta chains below, sequenced in a study of CXCR3-negative and CXCR3-positive naive CD8 T cells. UMI-tagged TRB cDNA libraries were built via 5' RACE. From the 5' RACE reads, TCRdb lists one entry per CDR3 protein and no DNA. Its table lists tens of thousands of distinct CDR3 sequences. The material sequenced was naive CXCR3- CD8+ T cells from blood. Subset specified: CD45RO-CCR7+CD27+CD95- naive CD8+ T cells lacking CXCR3 (TNR3-). Receptors were obtained from a human donor in good health. Some clones in this sample may be carry-over from other donors' samples.

The chain joins TRBV29-1 to TRBJ2-7. The CDR3 has 12 amino acids. Germline values: CDR1 SQVTM, CDR2 ANQGSEA. The CDR3 reads CSVVADTYEQYF.

The J gene is TRBJ2-7, the V gene TRBV10-3; the TCRdb D gene call, TRBD1, has no DNA to confirm it. Germline V gene data show CDR1 as ENHRY and CDR2 as SYGVKD. CDR3 length: 16 residues. CDR3: CAITSTGGRSSYEQYF.

The rearrangement joins TRBV9 to TRBJ1-1; no DNA is available, so the TRBD1 call from TCRdb remains unchecked. The CDR3 has 15 amino acids. Germline V CDR1 and CDR2: SGDLS, YYNGEE. The CDR3: CASSVVGQDHTEAFF.

The rearrangement uses TRBV18 and TRBJ2-1; TCRdb designates TRBD2, a call that cannot be tested without DNA. This CDR3 spans 19 amino acids. Germline V gives CDR1 KGHSH, CDR2 LQKENI. CDR3 amino acids: CASSPPLSSWGLAGNEQFF.

J is TRBJ1-2 and V is TRBV13. Germline CDR1 and CDR2: PRHDT and FYEKMQ (reference sequence). This CDR3 comprises 12 residues. The chain's CDR3 is CASSLSDYGYTF.

The genes are TRBV7-2 and TRBJ2-5; checking the TCRdb D call of TRBD1 is not possible without DNA. Germline loops: CDR1 SGHTA, CDR2 FQGNSA. This CDR3 has 15 residues. The CDR3 sequence is CASSPEQTGVETQYF. The full variable domain, in which reference TRBV7-2 and TRBJ2-5 provide the parts outside the CDR3, is GAGVSQSPSNKVTEKGKDVELRCDPISGHTALYWYRQSLGQGLEFLIYFQGNSAPDKSGLPSDRFSAERTGGSVSTLTIQRTQQEDSAVYLCASSPEQTGVETQYFGPGTRLLVL.

This chain joins TRBV10-2 and TRBJ2-3. The CDR3 has 14 residues. Germline CDR1 reads WSHSY; CDR2 reads SAAADI. Here the CDR3 reads CASRDSKNTDTQYF.